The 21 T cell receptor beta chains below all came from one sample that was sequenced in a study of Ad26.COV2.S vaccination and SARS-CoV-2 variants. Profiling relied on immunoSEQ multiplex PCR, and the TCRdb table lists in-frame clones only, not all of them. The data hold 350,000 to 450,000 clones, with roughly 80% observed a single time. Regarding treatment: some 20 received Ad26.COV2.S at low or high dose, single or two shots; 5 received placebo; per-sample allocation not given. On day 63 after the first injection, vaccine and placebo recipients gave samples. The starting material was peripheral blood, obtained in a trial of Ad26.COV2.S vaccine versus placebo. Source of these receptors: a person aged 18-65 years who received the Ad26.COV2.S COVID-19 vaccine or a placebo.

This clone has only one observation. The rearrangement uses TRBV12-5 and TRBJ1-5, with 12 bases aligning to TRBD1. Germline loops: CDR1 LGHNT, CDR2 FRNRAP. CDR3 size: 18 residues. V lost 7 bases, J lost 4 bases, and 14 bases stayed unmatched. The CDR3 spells CASAKSSGTGGPNQPQHF. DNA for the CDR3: TGTGCTAGTGCCAAATCTTCCGGGACAGGGGGCCCTAATCAGCCCCAGCATTTT.

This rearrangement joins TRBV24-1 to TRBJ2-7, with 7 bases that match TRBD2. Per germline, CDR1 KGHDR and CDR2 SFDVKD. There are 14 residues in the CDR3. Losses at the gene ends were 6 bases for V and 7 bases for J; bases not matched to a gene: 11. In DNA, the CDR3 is TGTGCCACCAGTCCTACAGGTTTGGGAGGGGAGCAGTACTTC. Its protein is CATSPTGLGGEQYF.

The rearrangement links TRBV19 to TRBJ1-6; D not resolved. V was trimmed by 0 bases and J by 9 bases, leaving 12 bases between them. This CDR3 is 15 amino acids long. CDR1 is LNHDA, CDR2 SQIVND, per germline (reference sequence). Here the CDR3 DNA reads TGTGCCAGTAGTATAGATCGGATATTAGGTTCACCCCTCCACTTT. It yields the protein CASSIDRILGSPLHF.

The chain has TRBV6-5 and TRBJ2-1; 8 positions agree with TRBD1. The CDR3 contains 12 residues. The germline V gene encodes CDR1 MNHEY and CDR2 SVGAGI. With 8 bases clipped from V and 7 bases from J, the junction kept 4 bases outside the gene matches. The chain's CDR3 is CASGRQGNEQFF. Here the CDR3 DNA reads TGTGCCAGCGGACGACAGGGGAATGAGCAGTTCTTC.

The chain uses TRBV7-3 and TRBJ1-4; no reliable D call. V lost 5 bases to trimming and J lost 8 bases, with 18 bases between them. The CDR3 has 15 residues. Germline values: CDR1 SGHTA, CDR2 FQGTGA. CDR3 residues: CASSLNYAGGEKLFF. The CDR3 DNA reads TGTGCCAGCAGCCTTAATTATGCAGGTGGAGAAAAACTGTTTTTT.

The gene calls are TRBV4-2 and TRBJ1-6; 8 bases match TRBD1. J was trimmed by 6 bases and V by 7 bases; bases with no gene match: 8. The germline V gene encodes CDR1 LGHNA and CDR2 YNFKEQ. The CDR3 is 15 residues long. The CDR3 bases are TGTGCCAGCACCGAGGACAGGGTGGTTAATTCACCCCTCCACTTT. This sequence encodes CASTEDRVVNSPLHF.

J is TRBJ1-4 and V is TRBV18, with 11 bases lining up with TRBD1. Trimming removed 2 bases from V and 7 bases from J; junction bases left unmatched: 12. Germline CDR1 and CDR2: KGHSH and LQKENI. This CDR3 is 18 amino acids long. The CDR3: CASSPSNGRTGGREKLFF. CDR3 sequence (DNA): TGTGCCAGCTCACCATCAAACGGTCGGACAGGGGGCCGTGAAAAACTGTTTTTT.

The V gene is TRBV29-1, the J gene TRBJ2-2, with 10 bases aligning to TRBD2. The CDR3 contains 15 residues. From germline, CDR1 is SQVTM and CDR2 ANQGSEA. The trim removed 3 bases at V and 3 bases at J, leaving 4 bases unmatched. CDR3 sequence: CSVESGGAYTGELFF. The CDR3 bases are TGCAGCGTTGAGAGCGGGGGGGCGTACACCGGGGAGCTGTTTTTT.

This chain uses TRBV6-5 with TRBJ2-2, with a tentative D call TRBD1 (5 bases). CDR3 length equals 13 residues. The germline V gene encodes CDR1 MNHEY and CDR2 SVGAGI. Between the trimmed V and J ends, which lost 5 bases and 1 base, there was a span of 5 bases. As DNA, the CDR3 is TGTGCCAGCAGTACAGGGAACACCGGGGAGCTGTTTTTT. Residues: CASSTGNTGELFF.

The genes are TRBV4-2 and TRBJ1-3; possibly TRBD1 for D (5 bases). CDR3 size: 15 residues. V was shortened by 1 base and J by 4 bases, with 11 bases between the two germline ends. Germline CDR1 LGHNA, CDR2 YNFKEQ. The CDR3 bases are TGTGCCAGCAGCCAAGGGCAGGGAGAGGGAAACACCATATATTTT. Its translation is CASSQGQGEGNTIYF.

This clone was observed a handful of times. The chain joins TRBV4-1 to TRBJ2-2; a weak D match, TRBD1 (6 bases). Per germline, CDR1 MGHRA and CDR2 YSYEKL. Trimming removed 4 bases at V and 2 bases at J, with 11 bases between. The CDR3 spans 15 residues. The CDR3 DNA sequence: TGCGCCAGCAGCCGGGGACAAGCAAACACCGGGGAGCTGTTTTTT. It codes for CASSRGQANTGELFF.

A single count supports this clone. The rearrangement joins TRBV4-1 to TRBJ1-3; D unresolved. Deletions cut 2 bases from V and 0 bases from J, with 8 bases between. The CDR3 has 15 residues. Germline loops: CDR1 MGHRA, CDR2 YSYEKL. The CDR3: CASSQPTGSGNTIYF. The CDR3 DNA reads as TGCGCCAGCAGCCAACCGACGGGCTCTGGAAACACCATATATTTT.

This CDR3 is CASSTIPWGQGAAGYTF. CDR3 nucleotide sequence: TGTGCCAGCTCAACAATCCCTTGGGGACAGGGGGCCGCTGGCTACACCTTC. This chain links TRBV18 with TRBJ1-2, with TRBD1 matching 12 bases. CDR1 and CDR2 from the germline V gene are KGHSH and LQKENI. After removal of 5 bases from V and 7 bases from J, the junction contained 14 bases not matched to a gene. There are 17 residues in the CDR3. Filled out from reference TRBV18 and TRBJ1-2, the complete variable domain reads NAGVMQNPRHLVRRRGQEARLRCSPMKGHSHVYWYRQLPEEGLKFMVYLQKENIIDESGMPKERFSAEFPKEGPSILRIQQVVRGDSAAYFCASSTIPWGQGAAGYTFGSGTRLTVV.

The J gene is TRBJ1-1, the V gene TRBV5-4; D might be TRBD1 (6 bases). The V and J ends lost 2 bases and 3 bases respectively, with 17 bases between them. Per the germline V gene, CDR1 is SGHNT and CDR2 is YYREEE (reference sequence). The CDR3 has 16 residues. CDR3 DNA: TGTGCCAGCAGCTTTACAGGGCGAGGGGGGGACACTGAAGCTTTCTTT. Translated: CASSFTGRGGDTEAFF.

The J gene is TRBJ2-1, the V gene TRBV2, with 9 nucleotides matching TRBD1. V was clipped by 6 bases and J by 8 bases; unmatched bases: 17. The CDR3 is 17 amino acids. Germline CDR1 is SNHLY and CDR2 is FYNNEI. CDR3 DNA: TGTGCCAGCAGCCCCCCCCCGGACAGGGGAAGTTCCCATGAGCAGTTCTTC. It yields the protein CASSPPPDRGSSHEQFF.

CDR3 nucleotides: TGTGCCAGTAGTAATGGACAGCTTAATGAAAAACTGTTTTTT. Translating it yields CASSNGQLNEKLFF. The chain combines TRBV19 with TRBJ1-4, with a possible D match to TRBD1 (6 bases). The CDR3 totals 14 residues. Between the trimmed V and J ends, which lost 4 bases and 4 bases, there was a span of 10 bases. Germline V lookup: CDR1 LNHDA, CDR2 SQIVND (reference sequence).

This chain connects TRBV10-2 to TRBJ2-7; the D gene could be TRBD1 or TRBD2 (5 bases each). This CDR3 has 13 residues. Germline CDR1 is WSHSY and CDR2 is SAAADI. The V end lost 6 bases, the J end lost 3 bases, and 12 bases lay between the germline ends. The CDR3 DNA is TGCGCCAGCAGACTGGGACCCTACTACGAGCAGTACTTC. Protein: CASRLGPYYEQYF.

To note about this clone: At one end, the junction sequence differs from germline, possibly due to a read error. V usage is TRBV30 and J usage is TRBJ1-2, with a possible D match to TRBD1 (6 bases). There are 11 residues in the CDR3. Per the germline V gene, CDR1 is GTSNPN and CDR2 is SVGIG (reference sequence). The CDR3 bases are TGTGCCTGGAGTGCCCACAGGGTGCGTCACTTC. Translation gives CAWSAHRVRHF.

The DNA for the CDR3 is TGTGCCAGCAGCGTAGATATGACAGCTTTGCTTGGCTACACCTTC. Translated: CASSVDMTALLGYTF. The J gene is TRBJ1-2, the V gene TRBV9, with D perhaps matching TRBD1 (5 bases). The CDR3 sequence is 15 residues long. CDR1 is SGDLS, CDR2 YYNGEE, per germline. The germline V and J ends were trimmed by 0 bases and 7 bases, with 16 bases remaining between them.

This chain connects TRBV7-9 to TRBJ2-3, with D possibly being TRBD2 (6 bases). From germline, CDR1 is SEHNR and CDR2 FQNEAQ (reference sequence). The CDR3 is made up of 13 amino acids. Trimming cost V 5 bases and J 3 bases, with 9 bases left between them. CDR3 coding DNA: TGTGCCAGCAGCACCGCGGGAACAGATACGCAGTATTTT. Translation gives CASSTAGTDTQYF.

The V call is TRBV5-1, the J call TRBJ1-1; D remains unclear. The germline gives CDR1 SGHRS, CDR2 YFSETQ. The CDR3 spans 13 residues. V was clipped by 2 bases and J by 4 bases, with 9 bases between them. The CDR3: CASSFHWGTEAFF. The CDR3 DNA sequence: TGCGCCAGCAGCTTCCACTGGGGCACTGAAGCTTTCTTT.